Each of the 3 T cell receptor beta chains below was sequenced from the same sample in a study of T cell repertoires in ileal Crohn's disease. Sequencing used immunoSEQ multiplex PCR; TCRdb keeps in-frame clones, though not all of them. This sample has 9,500 to 15,000 clones, with roughly four fifths found just once. Time point noted: neoterminal ileum biopsy at postoperative endoscopy, about 6 months after surgery. Sequencing was performed on ileal tissue. Receptors were obtained from an adult with Crohn's disease.

The chain uses TRBV5-1 and TRBJ1-1, with 7 bases aligning to TRBD1. There are 20 residues in the CDR3. V lost 1 base, J lost 0 bases, and 18 bases stayed unmatched. Germline V gives CDR1 SGHRS, CDR2 YFSETQ. The CDR3 sequence: CASSLSPRRQGGFMNTEAFF. The CDR3 coding sequence is TGCGCCAGCAGCTTGTCCCCCCGCCGACAGGGAGGCTTCATGAACACTGAAGCTTTCTTT.

This chain connects TRBV18 to TRBJ2-3; D unresolved. CDR3 length equals 13 residues. CDR1 KGHSH and CDR2 LQKENI come from the germline V gene. The V and J ends lost 6 bases and 2 bases respectively, with 9 bases between them. Written as DNA, the CDR3 is TGTGCCAGCTCCATCAGTTTCACAGATACGCAGTATTTT. Its protein is CASSISFTDTQYF. The full variable domain, its missing parts supplied by reference TRBV18 and TRBJ2-3, is NAGVMQNPRHLVRRRGQEARLRCSPMKGHSHVYWYRQLPEEGLKFMVYLQKENIIDESGMPKERFSAEFPKEGPSILRIQQVVRGDSAAYFCASSISFTDTQYFGPGTRLTVL.

This clone occurred a few times. The chain employs TRBV9 and TRBJ1-2; 7 bases agree with TRBD1. The CDR3 is 14 amino acids. CDR1 SGDLS and CDR2 YYNGEE come from the germline V gene. After removal of 1 base from V and 4 bases from J, the junction contained 4 bases not matched to a gene. CDR3 bases: TGTGCCAGCAGCGTAAATGGGACAGTCTATGGCTACACCTTC. Protein: CASSVNGTVYGYTF.